A selection of T cell receptor beta chains follows, all from one sample in a study of cytomegalovirus exposure and HLA in healthy donors. The assay was immunoSEQ multiplex PCR, and TCRdb's table has in-frame clones only and misses some. The table records tens of thousands of clones, 70% to 90% of them present only once. Sequenced sample: PBMCs. The receptors stem from a woman between 18 and 29 years old in good health and CMV-seropositive. The CDR3 runs from the conserved cysteine through the conserved F or W. The order of the fields is J gene, D gene, clone size, V gene, CDR3 protein, CDR3 DNA. A D gene is named only where the DNA matches it firmly. Size is omitted from some rows. Given values are once, few, many or a class for expanded clones.

>TRBJ2-7|TRBD2|NA|TRBV27
CASSFGLAYEQYF
TGTGCCAGCAGTTTTGGACTAGCCTACGAGCAGTACTTC
>TRBJ2-2|TRBD1|once|TRBV7-6
CASSPDRLNTGELFF
TGTGCCAGCAGCCCGGACAGGCTAAACACCGGGGAGCTGTTTTTT
>TRBJ2-3|TRBD2|NA|TRBV6-6
CASTSGLTDTQYF
TGTGCCAGCACTAGCGGGTTAACCGATACGCAGTATTTT
>TRBJ2-5|TRBD2|NA|TRBV11-3
CASSRYGGEQETQYF
TGTGCCAGCAGCCGATATGGGGGGGAACAAGAGACCCAGTACTTC
>TRBJ2-3|NA|NA|TRBV18
CASSPGSASTDTQYF
TGTGCCAGCTCACCCGGGAGTGCTAGCACAGATACGCAGTATTTT
>TRBJ1-2|NA|NA|TRBV10-3
CAIRGGEERAGYTF
TGTGCCATCAGAGGGGGGGAGGAAAGGGCTGGCTACACCTTC
>TRBJ2-6|NA|NA|TRBV30
CAPSWCGRLEPSGANVLTF
TGTGCCCCCTCGTGGTGTGGCAGACTTGAACCCTCTGGGGCCAACGTCCTGACTTTC
>TRBJ2-7|NA|once|TRBV15
CATSRDGGRYEQYF
TGTGCCACCAGCAGAGATGGGGGGAGGTACGAGCAGTACTTC
>TRBJ2-1|NA|NA|TRBV21-1
CASSKEGLVSYNEQFF
TGTGCCAGCAGCAAAGAAGGACTGGTCTCCTACAATGAGCAGTTCTTC
>TRBJ2-2|TRBD1|NA|TRBV5-5
CASSLWGQGWAGELFF
TGTGCCAGCAGCTTGTGGGGACAGGGTTGGGCCGGGGAGCTGTTTTTT
>TRBJ2-3|TRBD2|NA|TRBV9
CASSVPGGGPRDTQYF
TGTGCCAGCAGCGTACCGGGAGGAGGCCCCCGGGATACGCAGTATTTT
>TRBJ2-7|NA|NA|TRBV27
CASSIGQKQYF
TGTGCCAGCAGTATAGGACAAAAGCAGTACTTC
>TRBJ1-3|NA|NA|TRBV7-2
CASSLDSRSGNTIYF
TGTGCCAGCAGCTTAGACAGTCGCTCTGGAAACACCATATATTTT
>TRBJ2-7|NA|NA|TRBV2
CASSWTAGYHF
TGTGCCAGCAGTTGGACTGCGGGTTATCACTTC
>TRBJ1-4|TRBD1|NA|TRBV28
CASSFGTGGKKLFF
TGTGCCAGCAGTTTTGGAACAGGGGGTAAAAAACTGTTTTTT
>TRBJ2-5|NA|NA|TRBV5-5
CASSLDRGGQETQYF
TGTGCCAGCAGCTTGGACAGGGGGGGTCAAGAGACCCAGTACTTC
>TRBJ2-1|TRBD1|NA|TRBV10-3
CAAARGPSYNEQFF
TGTGCCGCAGCGAGGGGGCCGTCGTACAATGAGCAGTTCTTC
>TRBJ2-7|TRBD1|NA|TRBV4-1
CASSQSRGTYEQYF
TGCGCCAGCAGCCAATCCAGGGGGACCTACGAGCAGTACTTC
>TRBJ2-7|NA|NA|TRBV7-8
CASRHGQSYEQYF
TGTGCCAGCAGGCACGGACAGTCCTACGAGCAGTACTTC
>TRBJ2-7|NA|few|TRBV19
CASSTQDEGEQYF
TGTGCCAGTAGTACCCAGGATGAGGGCGAGCAGTACTTC
>TRBJ2-7|NA|few|TRBV2
CASSGTYGYEQYF
TGTGCCAGCAGCGGGACATATGGCTACGAGCAGTACTTC
>TRBJ1-1|NA|once|TRBV7-9
CASSLPRGGARSVEAFF
TGTGCCAGCAGCTTGCCTCGAGGGGGGGCCCGCTCTGTTGAAGCTTTCTTT
>TRBJ2-3|NA|NA|TRBV19
CASSASGTSTDTQYF
TGTGCCAGTAGCGCGAGCGGTACCAGCACAGATACGCAGTATTTT
>TRBJ2-7|TRBD2|NA|TRBV2
CASSPGLAGPSDEQYF
TGTGCCAGCAGCCCCGGACTAGCGGGGCCCTCCGACGAGCAGTACTTC
>TRBJ1-2|NA|NA|TRBV1
CTSSQSHNYGYTF
TGCACCAGCAGCCAATCCCATAACTATGGCTACACCTTC
>TRBJ1-5|TRBD1|NA|TRBV6-6
CASTYLTGISNQPQHF
TGTGCCAGCACCTACTTGACAGGGATTAGCAATCAGCCCCAGCATTTT
>TRBJ2-3|TRBD2|NA|TRBV7-2
CASSLLAGITDTQYF
TGTGCCAGCAGCTTACTAGCGGGGATAACAGATACGCAGTATTTT
>TRBJ1-2|NA|NA|TRBV25-1
CASSEWSRGDGYTF
TGTGCCAGCAGTGAATGGTCCAGGGGCGATGGCTACACCTTC
>TRBJ2-3|NA|NA|TRBV29-1
CSVRGRLTDTQYF
TGCAGCGTGCGAGGGCGACTCACAGATACGCAGTATTTT
>TRBJ2-3|NA|NA|TRBV1
CTSSSPGLAGGRDTQYF
TGCACCAGCAGCTCCCCGGGACTAGCGGGAGGAAGGGATACGCAGTATTTT
>TRBJ1-3|NA|NA|TRBV5-1
CASSLDFQHRNTIYF
TGCGCCAGCAGCTTGGATTTTCAGCACAGGAACACCATATATTTT
>TRBJ2-7|TRBD1|NA|TRBV4-2
CASSRTRGTGGYEQYF
TGTGCCAGCAGCCGAACCCGAGGGACAGGGGGCTACGAGCAGTACTTC
>TRBJ2-7|TRBD1|NA|TRBV28
CASRSTGEGVYEQYF
TGTGCCAGCAGGTCGACAGGGGAAGGGGTTTACGAGCAGTACTTC
>TRBJ2-3|TRBD1|NA|TRBV30
CAWTMGTATDTQYF
TGTGCCTGGACTATGGGGACAGCCACAGATACGCAGTATTTT
>TRBJ1-5|NA|NA|TRBV14
CASSQELNQPQHF
TGTGCCAGCAGCCAAGAACTCAATCAGCCCCAGCATTTT
>TRBJ2-7|NA|once|TRBV5-1
CASRDGTGYEQYF
TGCGCCAGCAGGGACGGGACTGGCTACGAGCAGTACTTC
>TRBJ2-7|TRBD1|NA|TRBV4-2
CASSQAATGVYDEQYF
TGTGCCAGCAGCCAAGCTGCGACAGGGGTATACGACGAGCAGTACTTC
>TRBJ2-3|NA|NA|TRBV2
CASKNRYTDTQYF
TGTGCCAGCAAGAACCGCTACACAGATACGCAGTATTTT
>TRBJ2-1|NA|once|TRBV18
CASSPATGYNEQFF
TGTGCCAGCTCACCCGCGACAGGATACAATGAGCAGTTCTTC
>TRBJ2-4|TRBD2|NA|TRBV4-2
CASSQDASGGGGIQYF
TGTGCCAGCAGCCAAGACGCTAGCGGGGGTGGGGGTATTCAGTACTTC
>TRBJ2-7|TRBD1|NA|TRBV4-2
CASSQADRGQEQYF
TGTGCCAGCAGCCAAGCCGACAGGGGGCAGGAGCAGTACTTC
>TRBJ2-7|NA|NA|TRBV2
CASYGTPAYEQYF
TGTGCCAGTTACGGGACTCCCGCCTACGAGCAGTACTTC
>TRBJ2-7|NA|NA|TRBV2
CASRKTGTYEQYF
TGTGCCAGCAGGAAGACAGGAACCTACGAGCAGTACTTC
>TRBJ1-2|TRBD1|NA|TRBV28
CASSLPDRGVWGYTF
TGTGCCAGCAGCCTTCCGGACAGGGGAGTTTGGGGCTACACCTTC
>TRBJ2-7|NA|NA|TRBV5-5
CASSLPGEQYF
TGTGCCAGCAGCTTGCCCGGGGAGCAGTACTTC
>TRBJ2-6|NA|NA|TRBV28
CASSPETVISGANVLTF
TGTGCCAGCAGTCCCGAGACAGTGATCTCTGGGGCCAACGTCCTGACTTTC
>TRBJ2-2|TRBD2|NA|TRBV5-4
CASSWGGTRTSTGELFF
TGTGCCAGCAGCTGGGGAGGGACTCGCACCAGCACCGGGGAGCTGTTTTTT
>TRBJ2-1|TRBD2|few|TRBV10-3
CAISDRRGGGTNEQFF
TGTGCCATCAGTGATCGCCGGGGGGGAGGCACAAATGAGCAGTTCTTC
>TRBJ2-5|NA|NA|TRBV5-4
CASSFDRETQYF
TGTGCCAGCAGCTTCGATCGGGAAACCCAGTACTTC
>TRBJ1-1|NA|NA|TRBV5-8
CASSRRGGGAFF
TGTGCCAGCAGCCGAAGGGGCGGCGGAGCTTTCTTT
>TRBJ1-1|NA|NA|TRBV30
CAWSVLFVGRRNTEAFF
TGTGCCTGGAGTGTACTTTTCGTGGGCAGAAGGAACACTGAAGCTTTCTTT
>TRBJ1-2|TRBD1|NA|TRBV5-4
CASSSGGADYGYTF
TGTGCCAGCAGCTCAGGGGGCGCGGACTATGGCTACACCTTC
>TRBJ1-2|TRBD1|once|TRBV28
CASSSSGTGNLGYTF
TGTGCCAGCAGTTCATCCGGGACAGGGAATTTAGGCTACACCTTC
>TRBJ1-5|NA|NA|TRBV19
CASSIRQGNQPQHF
TGTGCCAGTAGTATTCGACAGGGCAATCAGCCCCAGCATTTT
>TRBJ2-1|NA|NA|TRBV14
CASSQFNGGLNEQFF
TGTGCCAGCAGCCAATTTAACGGAGGGCTTAATGAGCAGTTCTTC
>TRBJ2-7|TRBD2|NA|TRBV7-8
CASSVRLAGKSYEQYF
TGTGCCAGCAGCGTACGATTAGCGGGGAAATCCTACGAGCAGTACTTC
>TRBJ1-3|TRBD1|NA|TRBV18
CASSPATGINSGNTIYF
TGTGCCAGCTCACCAGCGACAGGGATTAACTCTGGAAACACCATATATTTT
>TRBJ1-4|TRBD1|NA|TRBV7-9
CASSLVRQGGREKLFF
TGTGCCAGCAGCTTAGTGAGACAGGGAGGTCGTGAAAAACTGTTTTTT